Included here is one T cell receptor beta chain sequence, with context. Antigen specificity is unknown. TCRdb keeps only in-frame clones here, not all; method: immunoSEQ multiplex PCR. The sample consists of over 85,000 clones, roughly 90% of them appearing once. This sample was taken from a study of siplizumab effects on memory and regulatory T cells. Study observations and caveats: Relative to controls at more than 25%, mappable alloreactive CD4+ clones exhibited a mean Treg-derived proportion of less than 70% with siplizumab.

V lost 2 bases and J lost 6; bases outside the gene matches: 7. The germline CDR1 and CDR2 sequences are SGHRS and YFSETQ. CDR3 length: 15 amino acids. The chain couples TRBV5-1 to TRBJ1-1, with TRBD1 matching over 10 bases. This sequence was found in a human donor in good health. The material sequenced was CD4+ T cells sorted from blood. The CDR3 DNA sequence: TGCGCCAGCAGCTTCTTCGGGACAGGGGTGTCTGAAGCTTTCTTT. Translation: CASSFFGTGVSEAFF.